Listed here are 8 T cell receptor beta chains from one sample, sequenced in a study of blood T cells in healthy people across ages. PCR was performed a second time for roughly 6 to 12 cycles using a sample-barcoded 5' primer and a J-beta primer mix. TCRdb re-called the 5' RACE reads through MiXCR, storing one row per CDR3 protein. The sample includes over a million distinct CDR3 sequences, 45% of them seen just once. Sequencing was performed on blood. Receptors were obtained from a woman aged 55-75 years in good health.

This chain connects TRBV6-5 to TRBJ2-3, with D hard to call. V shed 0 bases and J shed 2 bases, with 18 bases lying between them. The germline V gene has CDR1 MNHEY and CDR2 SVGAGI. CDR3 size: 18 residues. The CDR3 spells CASSYSRLTHRSTDTQYF. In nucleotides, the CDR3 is TGTGCCAGCAGTTACTCGCGTTTAACCCATCGATCCACAGATACGCAGTATTTT.

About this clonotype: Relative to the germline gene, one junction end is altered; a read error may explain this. The CDR3 protein is CAGSRGLAQSSGANVLTF. Written as DNA, the CDR3 is TGTGCCGGCAGCCGGGGACTAGCGCAAAGCTCTGGGGCCAACGTCCTGACTTTC. The chain carries TRBV11-2 and TRBJ2-6; 10 bases align to TRBD2. Per the germline V gene, CDR1 is SGHAT and CDR2 is FQNNGV. The CDR3 extends over 18 amino acids.

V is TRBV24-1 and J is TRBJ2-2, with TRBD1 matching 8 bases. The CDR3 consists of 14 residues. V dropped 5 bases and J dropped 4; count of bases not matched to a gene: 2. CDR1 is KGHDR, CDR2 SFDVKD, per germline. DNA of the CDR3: TGTGCCACCAGTGCCAGGGGGCCCACCGGGGAGCTGTTTTTT. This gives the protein CATSARGPTGELFF.

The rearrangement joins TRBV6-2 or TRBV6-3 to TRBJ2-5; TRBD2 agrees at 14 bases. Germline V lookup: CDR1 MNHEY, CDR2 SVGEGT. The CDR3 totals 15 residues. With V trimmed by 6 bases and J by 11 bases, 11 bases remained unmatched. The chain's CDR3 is CASRNRLAGGNEQYF. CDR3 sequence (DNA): TGTGCCAGCAGGAACCGACTAGCGGGAGGGAATGAGCAGTACTTC.

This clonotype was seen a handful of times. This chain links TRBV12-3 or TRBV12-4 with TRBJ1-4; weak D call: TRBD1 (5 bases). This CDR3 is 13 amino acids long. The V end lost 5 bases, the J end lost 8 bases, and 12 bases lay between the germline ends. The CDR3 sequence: CASSPGAGEKLFF. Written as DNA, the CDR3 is TGTGCCAGCAGTCCTGGAGCAGGGGAAAAACTGTTTTTT.

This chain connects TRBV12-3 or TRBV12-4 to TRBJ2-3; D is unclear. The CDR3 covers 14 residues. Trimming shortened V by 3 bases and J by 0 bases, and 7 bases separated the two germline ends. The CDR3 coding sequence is TGTGCCAGCAGTTTTGAAGGGAGCACAGATACGCAGTATTTT. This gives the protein CASSFEGSTDTQYF.

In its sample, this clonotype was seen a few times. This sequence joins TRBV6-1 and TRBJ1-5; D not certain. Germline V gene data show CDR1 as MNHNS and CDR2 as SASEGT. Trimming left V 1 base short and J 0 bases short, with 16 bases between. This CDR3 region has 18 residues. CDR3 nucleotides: TGTGCCAGCAGTGAAGAAAAGGGATTGGAAAATAGCAATCAGCCCCAGCATTTT. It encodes CASSEEKGLENSNQPQHF.

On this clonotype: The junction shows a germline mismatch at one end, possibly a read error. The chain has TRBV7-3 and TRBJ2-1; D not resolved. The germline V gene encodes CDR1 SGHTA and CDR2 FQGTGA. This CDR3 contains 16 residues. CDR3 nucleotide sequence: TGTGCCAGCAGCTTACAACCGAACCTCTTCTACAAGGAGCAGTTCTTC. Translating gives CASSLQPNLFYKEQFF. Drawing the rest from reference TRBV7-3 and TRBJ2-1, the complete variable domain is GAGVSQTPSNKVTEKGKYVELRCDPISGHTALYWYRQSLGQGPEFLIYFQGTGAADDSGLPNDRFFAVRPEGSVSTLKIQRTERGDSAVYLCASSLQPNLFYKEQFFGPGTRLTVL.